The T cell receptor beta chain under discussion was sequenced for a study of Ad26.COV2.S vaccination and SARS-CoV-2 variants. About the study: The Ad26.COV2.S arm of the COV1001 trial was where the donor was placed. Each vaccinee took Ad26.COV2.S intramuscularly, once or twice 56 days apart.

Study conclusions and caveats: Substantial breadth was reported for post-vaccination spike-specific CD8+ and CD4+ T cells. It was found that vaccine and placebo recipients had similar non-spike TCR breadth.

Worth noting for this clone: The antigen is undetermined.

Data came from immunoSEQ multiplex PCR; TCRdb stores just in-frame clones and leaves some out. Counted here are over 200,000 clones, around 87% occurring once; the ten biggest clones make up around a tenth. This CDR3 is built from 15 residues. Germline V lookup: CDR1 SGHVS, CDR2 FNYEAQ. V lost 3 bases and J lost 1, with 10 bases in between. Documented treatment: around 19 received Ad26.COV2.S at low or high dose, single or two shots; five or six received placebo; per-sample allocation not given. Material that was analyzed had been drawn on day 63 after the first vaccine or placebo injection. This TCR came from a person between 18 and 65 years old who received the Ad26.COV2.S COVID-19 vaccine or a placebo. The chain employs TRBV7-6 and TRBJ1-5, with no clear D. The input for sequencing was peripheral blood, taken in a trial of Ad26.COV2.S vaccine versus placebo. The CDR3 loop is CASSFQEGSNQPQHF. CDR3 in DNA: TGTGCCAGCAGCTTTCAGGAAGGGAGCAATCAGCCCCAGCATTTT.